The clone carrying this T cell receptor beta chain has a single count. This record belongs to a study of blood T cells in healthy people across ages. V shed 4 bases and J shed 1 base, with 13 bases lying between them. The CDR3 consists of 16 residues. CDR1 SNHLY and CDR2 FYNNEI come from the germline V gene. PCR was performed a second time for about 7 to 11 cycles using a sample-barcoded 5' primer and a J-beta primer mix. Using its own MiXCR run on the 5' RACE reads, TCRdb lists one record per CDR3 protein. The sample shows about 1,400,000 distinct CDR3 sequences, approximately 42% of them seen only once.

J is TRBJ2-2 and V is TRBV2, with a tentative D call TRBD2 (5 bases). This sequence originates from a woman in her late teens or twenties in good health. Sequences were obtained from blood. Here the CDR3 DNA reads TGTGCCAGCAGTGTCGTTCGGGGATTGAACACCGGGGAGCTGTTTTTT. This gives the protein CASSVVRGLNTGELFF.